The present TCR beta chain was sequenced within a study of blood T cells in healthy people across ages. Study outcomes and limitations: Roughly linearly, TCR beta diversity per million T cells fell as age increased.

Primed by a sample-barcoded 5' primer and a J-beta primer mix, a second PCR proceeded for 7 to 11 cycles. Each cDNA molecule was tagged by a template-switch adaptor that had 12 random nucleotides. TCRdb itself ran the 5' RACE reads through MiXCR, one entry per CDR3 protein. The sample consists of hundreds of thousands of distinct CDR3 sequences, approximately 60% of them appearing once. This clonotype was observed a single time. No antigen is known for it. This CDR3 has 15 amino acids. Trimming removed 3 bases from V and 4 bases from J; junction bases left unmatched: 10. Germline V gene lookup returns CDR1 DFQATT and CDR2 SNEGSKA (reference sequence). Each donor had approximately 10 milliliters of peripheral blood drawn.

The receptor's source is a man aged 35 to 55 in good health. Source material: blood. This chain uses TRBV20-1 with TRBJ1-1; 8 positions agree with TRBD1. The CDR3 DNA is TGCAGTGCTAGTAACCCGGGACAGGCGACCACTGAAGCTTTCTTT. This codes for CSASNPGQATTEAFF.